Shown below are 32 T cell receptor beta chains from a single sample sequenced in a study of T cells in Graves' hyperthyroidism and ophthalmopathy. Authors of the study amplified TCR beta CDR3 regions from RNA transcripts. During a first-round RT-PCR of the TCR CDR3, the HTBI primer set was used. TCRdb re-called the multiplex PCR reads with MiXCR, one entry per CDR3 protein. The sample carries around 250,000 distinct CDR3 sequences, 16% recorded once. The sequencing input was blood. The source of these receptors is a woman in her late teens or twenties with Graves' ophthalmopathy.

This clonotype was observed at least ten times. This chain links TRBV12-3 or TRBV12-4 with TRBJ1-2; perhaps TRBD1 as D (6 bases). This CDR3 has 18 residues. The germline V and J ends were trimmed by 5 bases and 0 bases, with 22 bases remaining between them. The CDR3 DNA reads TGTGCCAGCAGTGTTTATAGGGCAGGGGTCGAGGCTAACTATGGCTACACCTTC. Translating gives CASSVYRAGVEANYGYTF.

V gene TRBV20-1 combines with J gene TRBJ2-7, with 12 nucleotides matching TRBD2. The CDR3 loop spans 15 amino acids. CDR1 and CDR2 from the germline V gene are DFQATT and SNEGSKA (reference sequence). The V and J ends lost 4 bases and 4 bases, in that order; junction bases with no gene match: 8. CDR3 region: CSATRLAGAGYEQYF. Written as DNA, the CDR3 is TGCAGTGCTACCCGACTAGCGGGAGCCGGGTACGAGCAGTACTTC.

Many counts were recorded for this clonotype. The gene calls are TRBV24-1 and TRBJ2-7; TRBD2 matches at 8 bases. The J segment lost 5 bases and the V segment lost 3 bases, leaving 8 bases of the junction unmatched. The germline CDR1 and CDR2 sequences are KGHDR and SFDVKD. The CDR3 contains 15 residues. The CDR3 sequence is CATSDQRERSHEQYF. CDR3 nucleotide sequence: TGTGCCACCAGTGATCAGCGGGAGAGATCCCACGAGCAGTACTTC.

The rearrangement links TRBV12-3 or TRBV12-4 to TRBJ1-5; TRBD1 is a possible D gene (5 bases). The CDR3 has 15 amino acids. The V gene lost 2 bases and the J gene lost 3 bases, with 11 bases spanning the gap. The CDR3: CASSLWSGLNQPQHF. As DNA, the CDR3 is TGTGCCAGCAGTTTATGGTCAGGGCTCAATCAGCCCCAGCATTTT.

This clonotype was detected a few times. The CDR3, as DNA: TGCGCCAGCAGCCAAGATCTGGGAGACGCCAACTATGGCTACACCTTC. It translates to CASSQDLGDANYGYTF. The genes are TRBV4-3 and TRBJ1-2, with D unclear. V gave up 0 bases and J gave up 2 bases, with 13 bases separating them. Germline CDR1 is LGHNA and CDR2 is YSLEER. The CDR3 is 16 amino acids.

This clonotype was counted at least ten times. This chain connects TRBV6-1 to TRBJ2-1; D ambiguous. Germline loops: CDR1 MNHNS, CDR2 SASEGT. The length of the CDR3 is 15 residues. Trimming pared 6 bases from V and 0 bases from J, leaving 12 bases between. CDR3 protein: CASSTIGSSYNEQFF. CDR3 DNA sequence: TGTGCCAGCAGCACGATTGGAAGCTCCTACAATGAGCAGTTCTTC.

This clonotype was detected only a few times. V is TRBV19 and J is TRBJ2-7; D unclear. Trimming took 5 bases from V and 0 from J, leaving 17 bases between them. Germline V gene data show CDR1 as LNHDA and CDR2 as SQIVND (reference sequence). The CDR3 loop spans 16 amino acids. The CDR3 coding sequence is TGTGCCAGTAGTGCGCAGACCGGGTCAAGCTCCTACGAGCAGTACTTC. It translates to CASSAQTGSSSYEQYF.

This clonotype has ten or more counts. This sequence joins TRBV24-1 and TRBJ2-1; 7 nucleotides match TRBD1. CDR1 and CDR2 (germline): KGHDR, SFDVKD. V lost 4 bases, J lost 5 bases, and 13 bases stayed unmatched. This CDR3 contains 17 residues. The CDR3 nucleotides are TGTGCCACCAGTGACTATATGGGACAGACCCTTGACAATGAGCAGTTCTTC. Protein product: CATSDYMGQTLDNEQFF.

This clonotype appeared a single time. The V and J genes are TRBV3-1 and TRBJ2-7; D is possibly TRBD1 (6 bases). The CDR3 has 12 amino acids. From germline, CDR1 is LGHDT and CDR2 YNNKEL (reference sequence). Trimming shortened V by 2 bases and J by 7 bases, and 9 bases separated the two germline ends. The CDR3 region is CASSQYDREQYF. For the CDR3, the DNA is TGTGCCAGCAGCCAATACGACAGGGAGCAGTACTTC.

This clonotype appeared many times. The chain couples TRBV7-9 to TRBJ1-2; TRBD1 aligns across 9 bases. The CDR3 sequence is 14 residues long. Trimming took 5 bases from V and 8 from J; bases not matched to a gene: 9. Germline V gives CDR1 SEHNR, CDR2 FQNEAQ (reference sequence). CDR3 sequence: CASSTTGGAGGYTF. The CDR3 DNA follows: TGTGCCAGCAGCACTACAGGGGGCGCGGGCGGCTACACCTTC.

This clonotype was counted many times. The rearrangement joins TRBV7-9 to TRBJ1-4; 9 nucleotides line up with TRBD1. This CDR3 contains 14 residues. Losses at the gene ends were 5 bases for V and 4 bases for J; bases not matched to a gene: 2. Germline CDR1 reads SEHNR; CDR2 reads FQNEAQ (reference sequence). The CDR3 region is CASSRTGDNEKLFF. The CDR3 DNA sequence: TGTGCCAGCAGCCGGACAGGGGATAATGAAAAACTGTTTTTT.

In its sample, this clonotype was seen many times. The chain carries TRBV5-1 and TRBJ2-1; 10 bases align to TRBD2. Germline lookup yields CDR1 SGHRS and CDR2 YFSETQ. This CDR3 region has 19 residues. V shed 5 bases, J shed 0 bases, and the junction held 14 bases outside the gene matches. CDR3 DNA sequence: TGCGCCAGCAGTTTTCCGACTAGCGGGCCCCGCCGCTCCTACAATGAGCAGTTCTTC. It encodes CASSFPTSGPRRSYNEQFF.

This sequence joins TRBV19 and TRBJ1-5; TRBD1 matches 10 bases. Germline-derived CDR1 and CDR2 are LNHDA and SQIVND (reference sequence). The CDR3 runs 15 residues. Germline trimming cut 4 bases from V and 4 bases from J; bases unmatched to any gene: 4. In DNA, the CDR3 is TGTGCCAGTAGTACTTGGGGACAGGGGAATCAGCCCCAGCATTTT. Encoded protein: CASSTWGQGNQPQHF.

This clonotype has at least ten counts. The chain uses TRBV27 and TRBJ1-2; TRBD1 matches at 7 bases. The germline CDR1 and CDR2 sequences are MNHEY and SMNVEV (reference sequence). V dropped 4 bases and J dropped 3; count of bases not matched to a gene: 14. The CDR3 extends over 17 amino acids. The CDR3 DNA is TGTGCCAGCAGTTCGGTCACAGCGCAGGGGGGATACTATGGCTACACCTTC. Protein product: CASSSVTAQGGYYGYTF.

This clonotype came up many times. The chain employs TRBV20-1 and TRBJ1-3; D ambiguous. V lost 6 bases and J lost 0, with 15 bases in between. The CDR3 loop spans 15 amino acids. CDR1 is DFQATT, CDR2 SNEGSKA, per germline (reference sequence). The CDR3 nucleotides read TGCAGTGCCGCAACCCCGTGGGGCTCTGGAAACACCATATATTTT. Protein: CSAATPWGSGNTIYF.

This clonotype was counted ten times or more. The chain joins TRBV20-1 to TRBJ1-3; tentatively, D is TRBD1 (6 bases). Deletions cut 0 bases from V and 4 bases from J, with 13 bases between. The CDR3 has 15 amino acids. Germline V CDR1 and CDR2: DFQATT, SNEGSKA (reference sequence). The CDR3 loop is CSARDPRGPGNTIYF. The CDR3 nucleotides are TGCAGTGCTAGAGATCCCCGGGGGCCCGGAAACACCATATATTTT.

This clonotype was counted many times. This sequence joins TRBV7-9 and TRBJ2-2; 7 nucleotides match TRBD1. The CDR3 spans 15 residues. Germline trimming cut 5 bases from V and 1 base from J; bases unmatched to any gene: 4. The germline gives CDR1 SEHNR, CDR2 FQNEAQ (reference sequence). CDR3: CASSAWTGNTGELFF. CDR3 nucleotide sequence: TGTGCCAGCAGCGCTTGGACAGGGAACACCGGGGAGCTGTTTTTT. The full variable domain, rest sourced from reference TRBV7-9 and TRBJ2-2, is DTGVSQNPRHKITKRGQNVTFRCDPISEHNRLYWYRQTLGQGPEFLTYFQNEAQLEKSRLLSDRFSAERPKGSFSTLEIQRTEQGDSAMYLCASSAWTGNTGELFFGEGSRLTVL.

The CDR3 spells CASSSGPGQAGGYGYTF. The CDR3 nucleotides are TGTGCCAGCAGTTCAGGCCCCGGACAGGCTGGAGGCTATGGCTACACCTTC. V is TRBV27 and J is TRBJ1-2; TRBD1 matches at 7 bases. CDR1 and CDR2 from the germline V gene are MNHEY and SMNVEV (reference sequence). This CDR3 has 17 amino acids. J lost 4 bases, V lost 4 bases, and 15 bases had no gene match.

This clonotype was seen ten or more times. This chain uses TRBV6-1 with TRBJ2-1; 14 bases fit TRBD2. Germline loops: CDR1 MNHNS, CDR2 SASEGT. J gave up 10 bases and V 5 bases, and 10 bases lay outside the gene matches. CDR3 length: 16 residues. The CDR3 DNA reads TGTGCCAGCAGTCGACTAGCGGGGGGGCCGATTCAAGAGCAGTTCTTC. It specifies CASSRLAGGPIQEQFF.

This clonotype was recorded at least ten times. The chain uses TRBV28 and TRBJ2-1, with a possible D match to TRBD2 (5 bases). V gave up 7 bases and J gave up 0 bases, with 13 bases separating them. The CDR3 loop spans 15 amino acids. CDR1 MDHEN and CDR2 SYDVKM come from the germline V gene. CDR3 loop: CASIRRGSSYNEQFF. CDR3 coding DNA: TGTGCCAGCATTCGTCGGGGAAGCTCCTACAATGAGCAGTTCTTC.

This clonotype showed up many times. The CDR3 DNA reads as TGTGCCTGGAAAACCCGGGACAGGTACAATGAGCAGTTCTTC. Its protein product is CAWKTRDRYNEQFF. The V gene is TRBV30, the J gene TRBJ2-1, with 8 nucleotides matching TRBD1. Trimming removed 4 bases from V and 4 bases from J; junction bases left unmatched: 6. The CDR3 covers 14 residues. CDR1 and CDR2 (germline): GTSNPN, SVGIG (reference sequence). The variable domain in full, completed from reference TRBV30 and TRBJ2-1, reads SQTIHQWPATLVQPVGSPLSLECTVEGTSNPNLYWYRQAAGRGLQLLFYSVGIGQISSEVPQNLSASRPQDRQFILSSKKLLLSDSGFYLCAWKTRDRYNEQFFGPGTRLTVL.

This clonotype occurred many times. The chain couples TRBV18 to TRBJ2-1; D is uncertain. The CDR3 spans 13 residues. Germline lookup yields CDR1 KGHSH and CDR2 LQKENI. V lost 3 bases, J lost 5 bases, and 8 bases lay in between. In DNA, the CDR3 is TGTGCCAGCTCACCCGTTACAAACAATGAGCAGTTCTTC. Residues: CASSPVTNNEQFF.

Ten or more counts support this clonotype. The chain employs TRBV19 and TRBJ1-1; D gene unclear. Trimming took 3 bases from V and 4 from J, leaving 12 bases between them. The CDR3 contains 14 residues. Looked up from germline, CDR1 is LNHDA and CDR2 is SQIVND (reference sequence). The CDR3 coding sequence is TGTGCCAGTAGTATCGCAGGAACCCTCACTGAAGCTTTCTTT. It specifies CASSIAGTLTEAFF.

This clonotype was seen ten or more times. The V call is TRBV29-1, the J call TRBJ1-2; tentatively, D is TRBD1 (6 bases). Germline V gene lookup returns CDR1 SQVTM and CDR2 ANQGSEA. V was clipped by 6 bases and J by 2 bases, with 16 bases between them. The CDR3 runs to 14 residues. The CDR3 DNA follows: TGCAGCGTCGCCCCCGGGACAATGAACTATGGCTACACCTTC. It translates to CSVAPGTMNYGYTF.

This clonotype appeared a few times. A much more abundant neighbour one base away suggests this may be a read error. This likely comes from a read error, as the CDR3 has no conserved phenylalanine or tryptophan at its end. The gene calls are TRBV7-8 and TRBJ2-7; D might be TRBD2 (5 bases). Looked up from germline, CDR1 is SGHVS and CDR2 is FQNEAQ. Trimming left V 3 bases short and J 3 bases short, with 18 bases between. This CDR3 is 16 amino acids long. This chain's CDR3 is CASSLSPSGMDYEQYL. The CDR3 DNA reads as TGTGCCAGCAGCTTGTCGCCTTCGGGGATGGACTACGAGCAGTACCTC.

The V gene is TRBV2, the J gene TRBJ2-7; 11 bases are a match to TRBD1. Germline V lookup: CDR1 SNHLY, CDR2 FYNNEI. The V segment lost 4 bases and the J segment 3 bases; nucleotides outside the gene matches: 8. The CDR3 contains 16 residues. CDR3 bases: TGTGCCAGCAGTGTATCGCGGACAGGGGGCTTCTACGAGCAGTACTTC. This gives the protein CASSVSRTGGFYEQYF.

This clonotype was seen repeatedly, ten times or more. The chain carries TRBV20-1 and TRBJ2-1, with D perhaps matching TRBD1 or TRBD2 (7 bases each). Trimming shortened V by 1 base and J by 9 bases, and 16 bases separated the two germline ends. The CDR3 is 14 amino acids. From germline, CDR1 is DFQATT and CDR2 SNEGSKA (reference sequence). The DNA of the CDR3 is TGCAGTGCTAGAGTTGGGGAGGGGGCGAGTGAGCAGTTCTTC. Residues: CSARVGEGASEQFF.

Notes on this clonotype: A single base separates this from a much larger clone, so it may be a read error. The chain carries TRBV3-1 and TRBJ2-1; D unresolved. The V and J ends lost 6 bases and 0 bases respectively, with 9 bases between them. The germline gives CDR1 LGHDT, CDR2 YNNKEL (reference sequence). The CDR3 has 14 residues. The CDR3: CASRGLSSYNEQFF. Here the CDR3 DNA reads TGTGCCAGCAGGGGTCTAAGCTCCTACAATGAGCAGTTCTTC.

The gene calls are TRBV6-2 or TRBV6-3 and TRBJ1-6, with D hard to call. CDR3 length: 16 residues. Germline CDR1 is MNHEY and CDR2 is SVGEGT. Deletions cut 5 bases from V and 0 bases from J, with 11 bases between. The CDR3: CASSPGSRSYNSPLHF. The DNA for the CDR3 is TGTGCCAGCAGTCCTGGATCCCGCTCCTATAATTCACCCCTCCACTTT.

This clonotype was observed a single time. For the CDR3, the DNA is TGTGCCAGCAGCTCGACTAGCGGGCGTTCCTACAATGAGCAGTTCTTC. Amino acid sequence: CASSSTSGRSYNEQFF. The J gene is TRBJ2-1, the V gene TRBV7-2; TRBD2 aligns across 10 bases. Germline lookup yields CDR1 SGHTA and CDR2 FQGNSA. The CDR3 runs 16 residues. J lost 1 base, V lost 4 bases, and 4 bases had no gene match.

This clonotype was observed at least ten times. The rearrangement links TRBV7-8 to TRBJ2-1; D uncertain. With 5 bases removed from V and 4 bases from J, the gap between germline ends came to 9 bases. CDR1 and CDR2 (germline): SGHVS, FQNEAQ. This CDR3 region has 13 residues. CDR3 nucleotides: TGTGCCAGCAGCCCCCCCCCATACAATGAGCAGTTCTTC. As protein: CASSPPPYNEQFF.

In its sample, this clonotype was seen a few times. The chain's CDR3 is CASSRTGPSYGYTF. CDR3 bases: TGTGCCAGCAGCAGGACAGGACCAAGCTATGGCTACACCTTC. This chain connects TRBV9 to TRBJ1-2; 7 bases are shared with TRBD1. The trim removed 4 bases at V and 4 bases at J, leaving 7 bases unmatched. The germline CDR1 and CDR2 sequences are SGDLS and YYNGEE. CDR3 length equals 14 residues.